The T cell receptor (beta chain) under discussion was sequenced for a study of T cell changes during pregnancy in multiple sclerosis (dated by TCRdb to 2018 to 2020). As for the study more broadly: The study examined how the T cell repertoire changed over the course of pregnancy in women with multiple sclerosis.

Reading the germline V gene (reference sequence) gives CDR1 LNHDA and CDR2 SQIVND. The CDR3, from cysteine to phenylalanine, totals 13 residues. Only the CDR3 portion is preserved as DNA: 39 bases, with reading frame beginning at the first base. V is pruned by 8 bases and J by 7 bases, leaving 8 bases of the junction without a gene match. Turning to this clone: It lacks a known antigen. The input lacks base qualities; no much larger clone sits a single base away.

Libraries were prepared through the immunoSEQ multiplex PCR assay. The table was pulled from immuneACCESS by TCRdb, which kept in-frame rearrangements only. Such tables lose some clones; where checked, under half of the loss comes from unresolved V genes, and the rest has no known cause. This sample gives some 50,000 clones in total; roughly 94% of them show up just once. The top ten clonotypes cover 0.15% to 0.2% of the sample. This clonotype was sampled from a female donor with multiple sclerosis, enrolled in a pregnancy study. The source was CD4+ T cells from peripheral blood mononuclear cells, collected in the second trimester of pregnancy. The rearranged chain carries TRBV19 and TRBJ1-2, with 9 middle bases fitting TRBD1. The CDR3 sequence is CASVDRGRGGYTF. DNA sequence: TGTGCCAGTGTAGACAGGGGGAGAGGTGGCTACACCTTC.